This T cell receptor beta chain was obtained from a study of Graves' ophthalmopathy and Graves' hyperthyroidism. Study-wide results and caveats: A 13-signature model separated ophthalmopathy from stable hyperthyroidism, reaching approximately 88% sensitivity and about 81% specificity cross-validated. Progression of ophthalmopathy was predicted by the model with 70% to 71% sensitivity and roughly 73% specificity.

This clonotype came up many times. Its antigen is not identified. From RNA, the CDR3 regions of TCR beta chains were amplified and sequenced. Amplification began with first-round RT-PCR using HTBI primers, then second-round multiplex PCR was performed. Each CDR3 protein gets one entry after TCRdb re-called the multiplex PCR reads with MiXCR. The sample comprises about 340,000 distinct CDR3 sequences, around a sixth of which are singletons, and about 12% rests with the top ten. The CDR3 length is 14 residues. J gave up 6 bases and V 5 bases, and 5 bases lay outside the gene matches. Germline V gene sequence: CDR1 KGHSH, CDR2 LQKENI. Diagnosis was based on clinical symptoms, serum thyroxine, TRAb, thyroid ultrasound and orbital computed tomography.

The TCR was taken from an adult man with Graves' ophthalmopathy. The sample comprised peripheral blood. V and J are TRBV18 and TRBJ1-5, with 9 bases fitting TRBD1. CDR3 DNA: TGTGCCAGCTCAACACAGGGGGCCGGTCAGCCCCAGCATTTT. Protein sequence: CASSTQGAGQPQHF.